These 10 T cell receptor beta chains were all obtained from the same sample, sequenced in a study of CD8 T cells in Susac syndrome. RNA amounts of about 0.45 to 1 ug underwent reverse transcription with random hexamers. From the immunoSEQ multiplex PCR reads, TCRdb called clonotypes with MiXCR, one entry per CDR3 protein. In the table there are approximately 170,000 distinct CDR3 sequences, around 95% of which are singletons. The specimen was CD4+ T cells from PBMCs. The receptors here all came from a human donor in good health.

The chain carries TRBV30 and TRBJ2-7; D is possibly TRBD1 (6 bases). The V end lost 2 bases, the J end lost 6 bases, and 14 bases lay between the germline ends. The CDR3 length is 13 residues. CDR1 GTSNPN and CDR2 SVGIG come from the germline V gene (reference sequence). CDR3 amino acids: CAWSRQGRLEQYF. CDR3 bases: TGTGCCTGGAGTAGGCAGGGGCGCCTCGAGCAGTACTTC.

The genes are TRBV2 and TRBJ2-5; TRBD2 might be the D (7 bases). V dropped 0 bases and J dropped 3 bases, with 11 bases sitting between them. Germline V gene lookup returns CDR1 SNHLY and CDR2 FYNNEI. The CDR3 is 15 residues long. CDR3 DNA sequence: TGTGCCAGCAGTGAAGCTCTAGGGGGGGAAGAGACCCAGTACTTC. Translation: CASSEALGGEETQYF.

The chain is built from TRBV19 and TRBJ1-1; TRBD1 is a possible D gene (6 bases). Deletions cut 0 bases from V and 1 base from J, with 12 bases between. The V gene's germline CDR1 is LNHDA and CDR2 SQIVND (reference sequence). The CDR3 has 16 amino acids. The CDR3 DNA sequence: TGTGCCAGTAGTATAGATGGGGGCTGGGAGAACACTGAAGCTTTCTTT. Protein product: CASSIDGGWENTEAFF.

J is TRBJ1-1 and V is TRBV3-1, with a tentative D call TRBD1 (6 bases). Trimming left V 3 bases short and J 4 bases short, with 9 bases between. Germline CDR1 and CDR2: LGHDT and YNNKEL (reference sequence). CDR3 size: 13 residues. CDR3 sequence reads: CASSHQGSTEAFF. The DNA of the CDR3 is TGTGCCAGCAGCCACCAGGGGAGCACTGAAGCTTTCTTT.

The chain recombines TRBV2 with TRBJ1-2; D perhaps matches TRBD1 (6 bases). CDR1 is SNHLY and CDR2 is FYNNEI in the germline V gene. This CDR3 region has 14 residues. V lost 4 bases to trimming and J lost 7 bases, with 16 bases between them. The CDR3 DNA reads TGTGCCAGCAGTGTGGGGGGCAGGGTGCTTGGCTACACCTTC. It translates to CASSVGGRVLGYTF.

The V call is TRBV20-1, the J call TRBJ2-3; D unresolved. Trimming removed 8 bases at V and 0 bases at J, with 12 bases between. CDR3 length equals 13 residues. CDR1 is DFQATT and CDR2 is SNEGSKA in the germline V gene (reference sequence). The CDR3 is CSPMYGSTDTQYF. CDR3 sequence (DNA): TGCAGTCCAATGTATGGCAGCACAGATACGCAGTATTTT.

The chain is built from TRBV9 and TRBJ2-2, with D tentatively TRBD2 (6 bases). The germline V gene has CDR1 SGDLS and CDR2 YYNGEE. This CDR3 contains 15 residues. The V and J ends lost 4 bases and 1 base respectively, with 11 bases between them. The CDR3 here is CASSPWGGNTGELFF. The DNA for the CDR3 is TGTGCCAGCAGCCCTTGGGGAGGGAACACCGGGGAGCTGTTTTTT.

The chain has TRBV19 and TRBJ1-4, with 7 bases identical to TRBD1. The CDR3 sequence is 16 residues long. The germline V gene has CDR1 LNHDA and CDR2 SQIVND (reference sequence). J was trimmed by 5 bases and V by 4 bases; bases with no gene match: 10. This CDR3 is CASSRRWTGGNEKLFF. CDR3 bases: TGTGCCAGTAGTAGGCGGTGGACAGGAGGAAATGAAAAACTGTTTTTT.

J is TRBJ2-6 and V is TRBV5-6; D unresolved. The V gene's germline CDR1 is SGHDT and CDR2 YYEEEE. The CDR3 is 16 residues long. V was trimmed by 2 bases and J by 0 bases, leaving 9 bases between them. The CDR3 reads CASSFRRSSGANVLTF. In DNA form, the CDR3 reads TGTGCCAGCAGCTTTCGACGGAGCTCTGGGGCCAACGTCCTGACTTTC.

The V call is TRBV7-2, the J call TRBJ2-1, with 7 bases identical to TRBD1. This CDR3 spans 14 amino acids. The germline gives CDR1 SGHTA, CDR2 FQGNSA. V gave up 5 bases and J gave up 1 base; unmatched junction bases: 2. The CDR3 DNA reads as TGTGCCAGCAGCCCGGACAGGTCCTACAATGAGCAGTTCTTC. Translated: CASSPDRSYNEQFF.